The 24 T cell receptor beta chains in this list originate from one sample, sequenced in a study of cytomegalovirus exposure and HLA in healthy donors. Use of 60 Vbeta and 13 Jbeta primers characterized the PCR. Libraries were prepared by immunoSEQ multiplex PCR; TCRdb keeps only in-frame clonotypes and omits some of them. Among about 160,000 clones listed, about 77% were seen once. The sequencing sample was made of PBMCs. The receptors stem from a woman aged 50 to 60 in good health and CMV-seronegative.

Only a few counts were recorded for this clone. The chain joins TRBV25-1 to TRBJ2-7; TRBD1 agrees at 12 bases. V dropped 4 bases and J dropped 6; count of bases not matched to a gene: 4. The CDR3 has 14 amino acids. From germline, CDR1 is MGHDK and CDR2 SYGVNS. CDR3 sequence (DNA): TGTGCCAGCAGTGGGGGACAGGGGGCGCCCGAGCAGTACTTC. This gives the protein CASSGGQGAPEQYF.

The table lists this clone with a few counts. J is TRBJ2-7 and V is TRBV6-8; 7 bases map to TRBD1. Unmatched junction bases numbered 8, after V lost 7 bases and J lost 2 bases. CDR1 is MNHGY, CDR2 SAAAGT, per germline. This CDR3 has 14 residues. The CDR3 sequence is CASTYRGTTYEQYF. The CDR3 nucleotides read TGTGCCAGCACCTACAGGGGAACTACCTACGAGCAGTACTTC.

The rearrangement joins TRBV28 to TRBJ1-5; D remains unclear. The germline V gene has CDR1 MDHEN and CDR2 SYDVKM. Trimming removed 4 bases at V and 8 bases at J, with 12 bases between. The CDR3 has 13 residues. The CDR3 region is CASSSGSLEPQHF. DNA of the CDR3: TGTGCCAGCAGTTCCGGTTCGTTAGAGCCCCAGCATTTT. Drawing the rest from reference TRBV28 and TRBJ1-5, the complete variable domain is DVKVTQSSRYLVKRTGEKVFLECVQDMDHENMFWYRQDPGLGLRLIYFSYDVKMKEKGDIPEGYSVSREKKERFSLILESASTNQTSMYLCASSSGSLEPQHFGDGTRLSIL.

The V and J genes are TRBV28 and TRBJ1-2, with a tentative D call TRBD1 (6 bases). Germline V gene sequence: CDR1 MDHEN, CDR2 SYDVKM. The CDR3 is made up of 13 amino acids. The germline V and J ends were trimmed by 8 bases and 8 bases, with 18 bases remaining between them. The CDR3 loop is CASLDDRTRGYTF. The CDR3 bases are TGTGCCAGCCTTGACGACAGGACGAGGGGCTACACCTTC.

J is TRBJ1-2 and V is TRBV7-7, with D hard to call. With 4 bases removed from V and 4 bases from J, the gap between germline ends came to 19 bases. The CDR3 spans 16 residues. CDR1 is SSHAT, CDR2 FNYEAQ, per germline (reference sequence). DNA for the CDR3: TGTGCCAGCAGCTCCCCCCTGGTGGCGGCCGGCTATGGCTACACCTTC. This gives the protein CASSSPLVAAGYGYTF. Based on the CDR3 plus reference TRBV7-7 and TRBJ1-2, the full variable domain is GAGVSQSPRYKVTKRGQDVTLRCDPISSHATLYWYQQALGQGPEFLTYFNYEAQPDKSGLPSDRFSAERPEGSISTLTIQRTEQRDSAMYRCASSSPLVAAGYGYTFGSGTRLTVV.

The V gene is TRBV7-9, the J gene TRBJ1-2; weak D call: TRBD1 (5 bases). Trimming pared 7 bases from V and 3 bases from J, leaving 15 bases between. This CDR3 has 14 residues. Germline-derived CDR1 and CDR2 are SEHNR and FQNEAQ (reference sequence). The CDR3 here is CASTWTETDYGYTF. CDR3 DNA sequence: TGTGCCAGCACGTGGACGGAGACAGACTATGGCTACACCTTC.

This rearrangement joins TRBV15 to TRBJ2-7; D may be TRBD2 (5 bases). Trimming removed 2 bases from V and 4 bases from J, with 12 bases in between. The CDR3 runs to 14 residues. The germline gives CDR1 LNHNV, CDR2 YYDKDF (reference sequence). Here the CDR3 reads CATSRPDGEYEQYF. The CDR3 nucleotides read TGTGCCACCAGCAGACCCGACGGGGAATACGAGCAGTACTTC.

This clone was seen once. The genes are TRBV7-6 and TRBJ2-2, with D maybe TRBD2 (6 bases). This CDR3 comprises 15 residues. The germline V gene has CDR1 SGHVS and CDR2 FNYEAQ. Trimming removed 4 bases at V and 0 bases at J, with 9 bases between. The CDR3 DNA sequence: TGTGCCAGCAGCTGGCGGGGAACGAACACCGGGGAGCTGTTTTTT. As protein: CASSWRGTNTGELFF.

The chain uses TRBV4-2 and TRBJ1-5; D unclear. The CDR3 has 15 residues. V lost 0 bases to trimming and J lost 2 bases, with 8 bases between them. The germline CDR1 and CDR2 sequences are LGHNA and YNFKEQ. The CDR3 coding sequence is TGTGCCAGCAGCCAAGATTTCGGGGGCAATCAGCCCCAGCATTTT. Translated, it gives CASSQDFGGNQPQHF.

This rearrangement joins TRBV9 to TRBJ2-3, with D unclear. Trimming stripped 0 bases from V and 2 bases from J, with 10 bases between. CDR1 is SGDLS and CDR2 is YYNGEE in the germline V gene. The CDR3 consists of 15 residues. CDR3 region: CASSVGGSPTDTQYF. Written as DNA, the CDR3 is TGTGCCAGCAGCGTAGGCGGTTCCCCCACAGATACGCAGTATTTT.

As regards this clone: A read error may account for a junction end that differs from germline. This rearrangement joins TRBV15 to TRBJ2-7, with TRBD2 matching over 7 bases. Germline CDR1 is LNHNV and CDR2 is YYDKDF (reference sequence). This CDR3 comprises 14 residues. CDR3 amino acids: CATSRAGDARVLDF. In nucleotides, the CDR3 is TGTGCCACCAGCAGGGCGGGGGACGCTCGGGTCCTGGACTTC.

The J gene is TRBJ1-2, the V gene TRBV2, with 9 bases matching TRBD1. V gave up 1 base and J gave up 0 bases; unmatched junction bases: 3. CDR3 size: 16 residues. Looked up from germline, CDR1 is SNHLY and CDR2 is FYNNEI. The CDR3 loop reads CASSEVRTGANYGYTF. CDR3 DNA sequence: TGTGCCAGCAGTGAAGTTCGGACAGGGGCTAACTATGGCTACACCTTC.

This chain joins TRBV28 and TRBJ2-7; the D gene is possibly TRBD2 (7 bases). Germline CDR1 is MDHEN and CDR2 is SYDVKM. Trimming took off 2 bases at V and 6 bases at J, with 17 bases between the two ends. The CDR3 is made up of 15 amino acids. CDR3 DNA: TGTGCCAGCAGTTTAGCGGGGGCTCGGCTTGGCGAGCAGTACTTC. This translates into CASSLAGARLGEQYF.

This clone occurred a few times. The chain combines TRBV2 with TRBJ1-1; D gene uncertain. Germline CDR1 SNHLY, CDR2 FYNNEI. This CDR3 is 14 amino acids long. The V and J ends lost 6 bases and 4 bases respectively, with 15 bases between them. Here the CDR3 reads CASSPVDRGTEAFF. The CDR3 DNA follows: TGTGCCAGCAGCCCCGTGGACCGGGGCACTGAAGCTTTCTTT.

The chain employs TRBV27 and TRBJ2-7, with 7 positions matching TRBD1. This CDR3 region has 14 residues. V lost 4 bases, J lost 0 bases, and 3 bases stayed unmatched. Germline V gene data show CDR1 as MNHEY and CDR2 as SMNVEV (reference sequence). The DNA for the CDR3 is TGTGCCAGCAGTTGGGGACAGAGCTCCTACGAGCAGTACTTC. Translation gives CASSWGQSSYEQYF.

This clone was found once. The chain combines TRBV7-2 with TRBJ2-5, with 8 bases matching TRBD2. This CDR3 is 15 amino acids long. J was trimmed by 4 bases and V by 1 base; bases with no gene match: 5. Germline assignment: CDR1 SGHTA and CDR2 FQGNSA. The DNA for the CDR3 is TGTGCCAGCAGCTTAGTACTCGCGGGAGGAGAGACCCAGTACTTC. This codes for CASSLVLAGGETQYF. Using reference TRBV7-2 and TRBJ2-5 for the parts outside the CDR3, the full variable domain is GAGVSQSPSNKVTEKGKDVELRCDPISGHTALYWYRQSLGQGLEFLIYFQGNSAPDKSGLPSDRFSAERTGGSVSTLTIQRTQQEDSAVYLCASSLVLAGGETQYFGPGTRLLVL.

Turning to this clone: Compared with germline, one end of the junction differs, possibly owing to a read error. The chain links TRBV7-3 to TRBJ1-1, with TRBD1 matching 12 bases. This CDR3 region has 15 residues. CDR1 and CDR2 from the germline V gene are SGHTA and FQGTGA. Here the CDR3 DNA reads TGTGCCAGCGGCTTAATGGGACAGGGGGCCACTGAAGCTTTCTTT. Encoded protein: CASGLMGQGATEAFF.

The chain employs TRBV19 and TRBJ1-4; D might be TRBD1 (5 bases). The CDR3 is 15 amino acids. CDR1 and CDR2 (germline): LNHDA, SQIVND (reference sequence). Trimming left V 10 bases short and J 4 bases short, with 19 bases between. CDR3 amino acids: CATQYVGGLNEKLFF. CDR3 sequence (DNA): TGTGCCACCCAATACGTCGGGGGTCTTAATGAAAAACTGTTTTTT.

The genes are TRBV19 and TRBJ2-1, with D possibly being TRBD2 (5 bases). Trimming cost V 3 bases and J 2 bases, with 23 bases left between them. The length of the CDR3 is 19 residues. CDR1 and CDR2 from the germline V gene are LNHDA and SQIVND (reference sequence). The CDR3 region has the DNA TGTGCCAGTAGTATTGGTCTAGCAAGCCACGCCCGAACCTACAATGAGCAGTTCTTC. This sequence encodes CASSIGLASHARTYNEQFF.

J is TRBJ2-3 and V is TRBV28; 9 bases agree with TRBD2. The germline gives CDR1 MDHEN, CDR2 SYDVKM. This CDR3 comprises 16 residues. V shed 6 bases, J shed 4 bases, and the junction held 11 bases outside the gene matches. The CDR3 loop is CASSLPGAGGPDTQYF. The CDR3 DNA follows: TGTGCCAGCAGCCTGCCAGGGGCGGGGGGGCCAGATACGCAGTATTTT.

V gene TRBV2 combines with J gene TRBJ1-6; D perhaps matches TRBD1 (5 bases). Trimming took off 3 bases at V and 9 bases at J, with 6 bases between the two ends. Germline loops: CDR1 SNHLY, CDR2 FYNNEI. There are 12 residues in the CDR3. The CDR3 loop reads CASSDRGSPLHF. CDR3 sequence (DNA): TGTGCCAGCAGTGATAGGGGTTCACCCCTCCACTTT.

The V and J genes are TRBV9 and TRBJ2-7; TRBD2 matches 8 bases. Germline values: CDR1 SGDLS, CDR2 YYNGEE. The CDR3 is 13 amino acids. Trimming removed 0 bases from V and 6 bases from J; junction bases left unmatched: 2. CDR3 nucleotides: TGTGCCAGCAGCGTAGCGGGAGGGCCCGAGCAGTACTTC. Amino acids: CASSVAGGPEQYF.

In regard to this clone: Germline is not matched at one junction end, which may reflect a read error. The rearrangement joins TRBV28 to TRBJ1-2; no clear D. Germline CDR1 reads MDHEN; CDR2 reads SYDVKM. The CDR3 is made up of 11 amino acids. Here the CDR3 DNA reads TGTGCCAGCCGGGTCAACTATGGTTACACCTTC. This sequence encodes CASRVNYGYTF.

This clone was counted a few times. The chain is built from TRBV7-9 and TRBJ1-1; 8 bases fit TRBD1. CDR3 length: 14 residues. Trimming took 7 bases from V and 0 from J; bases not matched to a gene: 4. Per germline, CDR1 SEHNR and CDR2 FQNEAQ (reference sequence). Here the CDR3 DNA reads TGTGCCAGCAACAGGGGGAGGTTGAACACTGAAGCTTTCTTT. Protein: CASNRGRLNTEAFF. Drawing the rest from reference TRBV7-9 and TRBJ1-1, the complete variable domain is DTGVSQNPRHKITKRGQNVTFRCDPISEHNRLYWYRQTLGQGPEFLTYFQNEAQLEKSRLLSDRFSAERPKGSFSTLEIQRTEQGDSAMYLCASNRGRLNTEAFFGQGTRLTVV.